Below, 17 T cell receptor beta chains from the same sample are listed, as sequenced in a study of blood T cell repertoires in COVID-19. Repertoires were generated with immunoSEQ multiplex PCR, while TCRdb's copy carries only in-frame clones and drops some. The repertoire has 230,000 or so clones, 88% of them found once; the top ten carry around 15%. The source material was PBMCs or T cells enriched from blood (not recorded which). These receptors were collected from a woman in her 50s with acute COVID-19.

This chain joins TRBV19 and TRBJ1-1, with a tentative D call TRBD1 (6 bases). V lost 5 bases and J lost 1, with 14 bases in between. This CDR3 contains 15 residues. Germline loops: CDR1 LNHDA, CDR2 SQIVND (reference sequence). This CDR3 is CASSPRGGRNTEAFF. The CDR3 coding sequence is TGTGCCAGTAGTCCCCGCGGGGGCCGGAACACTGAAGCTTTCTTT.

This chain joins TRBV3-1 (or the pseudogene TRBV3-2) and TRBJ2-7, with a weak D call TRBD2 (5 bases). V lost 3 bases, J lost 0 bases, and 9 bases lay in between. The CDR3 covers 14 residues. The V gene's germline CDR1 is LGHDT and CDR2 YNNKEL (reference sequence). The CDR3 loop is CASSHGISSYEQYF. The CDR3 DNA sequence: TGTGCCAGCAGCCACGGGATAAGCTCCTACGAGCAGTACTTC.

Only one count was recorded for this clone. The rearrangement links TRBV7-6 to TRBJ2-7, with TRBD2 matching over 9 bases. Germline loops: CDR1 SGHVS, CDR2 FNYEAQ. The CDR3 length is 18 residues. With 4 bases clipped from V and 0 bases from J, the junction kept 13 bases outside the gene matches. The CDR3 region is CASSSAPLASGNSYEQYF. The CDR3, as DNA: TGTGCCAGCAGCTCGGCCCCGCTGGCTAGCGGGAACTCCTACGAGCAGTACTTC.

This chain joins TRBV7-3 and TRBJ2-5; no clear D. This CDR3 is built from 13 residues. Germline V gives CDR1 SGHTA, CDR2 FQGTGA. Trimming cost V 2 bases and J 3 bases, with 7 bases left between them. The CDR3 region is CASSLLPKETQYF. CDR3 in DNA: TGTGCCAGCAGCTTACTACCCAAAGAGACCCAGTACTTC.

The V and J genes are TRBV28 and TRBJ1-1; D remains unclear. Trimming left V 7 bases short and J 4 bases short, with 16 bases between. Germline V gene lookup returns CDR1 MDHEN and CDR2 SYDVKM. This CDR3 comprises 14 residues. The CDR3 spells CASNSAGLGTEAFF. In nucleotides, the CDR3 is TGTGCCAGCAATTCGGCGGGCTTAGGCACTGAAGCTTTCTTT.

CDR3 bases: TGTGCCAGCAGTACGGTCGCGTCCGAGCAGTACTTC. Its protein is CASSTVASEQYF. This chain uses TRBV2 with TRBJ2-7; no definite D call. In germline, CDR1 is SNHLY, CDR2 FYNNEI. This CDR3 has 12 residues. The germline V and J ends were trimmed by 5 bases and 6 bases, with 11 bases remaining between them.

The CDR3 sequence: CASSMVDFTGELFF. The CDR3 nucleotides read TGTGCCAGTAGTATGGTGGACTTCACCGGGGAGCTGTTTTTT. This chain uses TRBV19 with TRBJ2-2, with D perhaps TRBD2 (5 bases). V lost 3 bases, J lost 4 bases, and 9 bases lay in between. The length of the CDR3 is 14 residues. Germline assignment: CDR1 LNHDA and CDR2 SQIVND (reference sequence).

The chain joins TRBV4-3 to TRBJ2-5; 10 positions match TRBD2. This CDR3 comprises 16 residues. With 3 bases clipped from V and 2 bases from J, the junction kept 6 bases outside the gene matches. The V gene's germline CDR1 is LGHNA and CDR2 YSLEER. CDR3 sequence: CASSHTGTSAQETQYF. CDR3 nucleotide sequence: TGCGCCAGCAGCCATACGGGGACTAGCGCTCAAGAGACCCAGTACTTC.

The rearrangement uses TRBV18 and TRBJ1-2, with TRBD1 matching 7 bases. The CDR3 has 18 residues. Looked up from germline, CDR1 is KGHSH and CDR2 is LQKENI. The ends lost 0 bases at V and 2 bases at J; junction bases unmatched: 12. The CDR3 sequence: CASSPPPFRQGRNYGYTF. The CDR3 region has the DNA TGTGCCAGCTCACCACCACCCTTCAGACAGGGACGGAACTATGGCTACACCTTC.

This clone occurred once. The chain is built from TRBV5-1 and TRBJ1-6; 8 bases are a match to TRBD1. The germline CDR1 and CDR2 sequences are SGHRS and YFSETQ. The junction had 6 bases not matched to a gene; V was cut back by 0 bases and J by 7 bases. There are 16 residues in the CDR3. This CDR3 is CASSLVSGTGNSPLHF. The CDR3 DNA sequence: TGCGCCAGCAGCTTGGTGTCCGGGACAGGAAATTCACCCCTCCACTTT. The variable domain in full, completed from reference TRBV5-1 and TRBJ1-6, reads KAGVTQTPRYLIKTRGQQVTLSCSPISGHRSVSWYQQTPGQGLQFLFEYFSETQRNKGNFPGRFSGRQFSNSRSEMNVSTLELGDSALYLCASSLVSGTGNSPLHFGNGTRLTVT.

The chain is built from TRBV10-3 and TRBJ1-5; D uncertain. Per germline, CDR1 ENHRY and CDR2 SYGVKD. The CDR3 totals 14 residues. V was shortened by 1 base and J by 3 bases, with 7 bases between the two germline ends. This CDR3 is CAISEWQDNQPQHF. The CDR3 bases are TGTGCCATCAGTGAGTGGCAGGACAATCAGCCCCAGCATTTT.

This clone appeared a few times. V usage is TRBV19 and J usage is TRBJ1-5; a weak D match, TRBD1 (5 bases). Trimming took off 6 bases at V and 2 bases at J, with 11 bases between the two ends. This CDR3 has 14 residues. Per germline, CDR1 LNHDA and CDR2 SQIVND (reference sequence). This CDR3 reads CASRVWGGNQPQHF. DNA for the CDR3: TGTGCCAGTAGGGTCTGGGGCGGCAATCAGCCCCAGCATTTT.

The chain links TRBV19 to TRBJ2-3, with TRBD2 matching 15 bases. Per the germline V gene, CDR1 is LNHDA and CDR2 is SQIVND (reference sequence). J gave up 5 bases and V 2 bases, and 8 bases lay outside the gene matches. The CDR3 is 18 residues long. The CDR3 bases are TGTGCCAGTAGTATACCGAACCCGGGACTAGCGGGAGGAGATACGCAGTATTTT. Protein sequence: CASSIPNPGLAGGDTQYF. Based on the CDR3 plus reference TRBV19 and TRBJ2-3, the full variable domain is DGGITQSPKYLFRKEGQNVTLSCEQNLNHDAMYWYRQDPGQGLRLIYYSQIVNDFQKGDIAEGYSVSREKKESFPLTVTSAQKNPTAFYLCASSIPNPGLAGGDTQYFGPGTRLTVL.

This sequence joins TRBV6-4 and TRBJ2-1; TRBD2 agrees at 11 bases. Germline CDR1 and CDR2: MRHNA and SNTAGT. V dropped 5 bases and J dropped 1; count of bases not matched to a gene: 13. This CDR3 contains 19 residues. The CDR3 DNA sequence: TGTGCCAGCAGTCCGACTAGCGGGAATGAGGGTAGTTCCTACAATGAGCAGTTCTTC. It specifies CASSPTSGNEGSSYNEQFF.

This sequence joins TRBV5-4 and TRBJ2-1, with 8 nucleotides matching TRBD2. The CDR3 runs 16 residues. The germline V gene has CDR1 SGHNT and CDR2 YYREEE (reference sequence). V trimming: 0 bases; J trimming: 0 bases; junction bases outside the gene matches: 2. This CDR3 reads CASSLDLAGSYNEQFF. In DNA form, the CDR3 reads TGTGCCAGCAGCTTGGATCTAGCGGGCTCCTACAATGAGCAGTTCTTC.

The chain employs TRBV6-4 and TRBJ2-3; 13 bases line up with TRBD2. The V gene end was trimmed by 6 bases and the J gene end by 0 bases; junction bases not matched to a gene: 9. From germline, CDR1 is MRHNA and CDR2 SNTAGT. CDR3 length equals 18 residues. The CDR3 bases are TGTGCCAGCAGAAACGGACTAGCGGGGGATGGGAGCACAGATACGCAGTATTTT. Protein product: CASRNGLAGDGSTDTQYF.

The J gene is TRBJ2-7, the V gene TRBV7-2, with D possibly being TRBD1 (5 bases). The CDR3 is 14 residues long. The V gene lost 5 bases and the J gene lost 5 bases, with 16 bases spanning the gap. Germline assignment: CDR1 SGHTA and CDR2 FQGNSA. This CDR3 reads CASSPGQGWDEQYF. For the CDR3, the DNA is TGTGCCAGCAGCCCTGGACAAGGGTGGGACGAGCAGTACTTC.